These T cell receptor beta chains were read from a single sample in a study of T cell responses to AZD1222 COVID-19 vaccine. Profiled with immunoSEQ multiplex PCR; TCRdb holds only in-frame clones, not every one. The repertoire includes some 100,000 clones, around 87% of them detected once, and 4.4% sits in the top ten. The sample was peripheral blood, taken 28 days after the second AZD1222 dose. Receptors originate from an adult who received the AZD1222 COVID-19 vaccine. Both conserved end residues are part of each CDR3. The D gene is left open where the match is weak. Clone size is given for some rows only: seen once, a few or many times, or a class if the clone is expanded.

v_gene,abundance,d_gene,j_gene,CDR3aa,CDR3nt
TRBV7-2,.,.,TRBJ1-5,CASSLLGVRGQPQHF,TGTGCCAGCAGCTTACTCGGGGTTAGGGGTCAGCCCCAGCATTTT
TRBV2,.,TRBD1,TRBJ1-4,CASSGQGANEKLFF,TGTGCCAGCAGTGGACAGGGGGCTAATGAAAAACTGTTTTTT
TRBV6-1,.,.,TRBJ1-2,CASSDRSGPVDGYTF,TGTGCCAGCAGTGATAGATCGGGACCAGTCGATGGCTACACCTTC
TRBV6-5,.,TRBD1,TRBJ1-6,CASRAGTVASPLHF,TGTGCCAGCAGAGCCGGGACAGTAGCTTCACCCCTCCACTTT
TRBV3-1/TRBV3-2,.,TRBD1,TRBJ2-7,CASSHTDRGGREQYF,TGTGCCAGCAGCCACACTGACAGGGGGGGTAGGGAGCAGTACTTC
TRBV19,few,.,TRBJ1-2,CASSWTRGYTF,TGTGCCAGTAGTTGGACGCGTGGCTACACCTTC
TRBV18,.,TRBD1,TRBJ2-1,CASSPRQGSSYNEQFF,TGTGCCAGCTCACCCAGACAGGGAAGCTCCTACAATGAGCAGTTCTTC
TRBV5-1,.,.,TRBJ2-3,CASSSGASTDTQYF,TGCGCCAGCAGCTCGGGGGCTAGCACAGATACGCAGTATTTT
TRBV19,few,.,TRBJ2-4,CASSISSGSLNIQYF,TGTGCCAGTAGTATCTCTTCCGGCAGCCTTAACATTCAGTACTTC
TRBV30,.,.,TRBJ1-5,CAWSLANQPQHF,TGTGCCTGGAGTTTAGCCAATCAGCCCCAGCATTTT
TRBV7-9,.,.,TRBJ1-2,CASSHRDGYTF,TGTGCCAGCAGTCACAGGGACGGCTACACCTTC
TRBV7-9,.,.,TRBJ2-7,CASSLGEGLYF,TGTGCCAGCAGCTTAGGAGAAGGGTTGTACTTC
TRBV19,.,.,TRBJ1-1,CASSTGQWVRGEAFF,TGTGCCAGTAGTACAGGACAGTGGGTGAGGGGTGAAGCTTTCTTT
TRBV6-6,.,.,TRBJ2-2,CASGPREGYGELFF,TGTGCCAGCGGCCCCCGAGAGGGTTACGGGGAGCTGTTTTTT
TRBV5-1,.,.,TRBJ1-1,CASSPEWLNTEAFF,TGCGCCAGCAGCCCCGAATGGTTGAACACTGAAGCTTTCTTT
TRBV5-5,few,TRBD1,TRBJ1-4,CASSSQDRVVEKLFF,TGTGCCAGCAGCTCACAGGACAGGGTAGTTGAAAAACTGTTTTTT
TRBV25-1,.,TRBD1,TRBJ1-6,CASSEWGQGNSPLHF,TGTGCCAGCAGTGAATGGGGACAGGGAAATTCACCCCTCCACTTT
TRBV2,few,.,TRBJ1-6,CASTPSESRGSPLHF,TGTGCCAGCACCCCCTCGGAGTCCCGGGGTTCACCCCTCCACTTT
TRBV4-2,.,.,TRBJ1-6,CASSQLDGGESALHF,TGTGCCAGCAGCCAGCTTGACGGGGGGGAGAGTGCCCTCCACTTT
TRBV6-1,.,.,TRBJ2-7,CASSEAPTVSYEQYF,TGTGCCAGCAGTGAAGCCCCGACGGTCTCCTACGAGCAGTACTTC
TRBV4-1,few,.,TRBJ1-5,CASSQEKEGMGPQHF,TGCGCCAGCAGCCAAGAGAAGGAAGGCATGGGGCCCCAGCATTTT
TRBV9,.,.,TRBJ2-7,CASSSRAAGKYEQYF,TGTGCCAGCAGCTCTAGAGCGGCAGGGAAGTACGAGCAGTACTTC
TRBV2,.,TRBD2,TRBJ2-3,CASRPTRAGGPSKADTQYF,TGTGCCAGCAGACCCACTAGAGCGGGGGGGCCAAGTAAAGCAGATACGCAGTATTTT
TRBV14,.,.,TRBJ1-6,CASSQERAPLHF,TGTGCCAGCAGCCAAGAGAGGGCACCCCTCCACTTT
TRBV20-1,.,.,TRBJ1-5,CSARAGQPQHF,TGCAGTGCTAGAGCAGGTCAGCCCCAGCATTTT
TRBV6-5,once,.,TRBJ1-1,CASSYSDTEAFF,TGTGCCAGCAGTTACTCCGACACTGAAGCTTTCTTT
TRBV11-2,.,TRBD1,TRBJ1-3,CASSQPGQARDIYF,TGTGCCAGCAGCCAACCAGGACAGGCCCGTGATATATATTTT
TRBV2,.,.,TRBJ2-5,CASSEGYQETQYF,TGTGCCAGCAGTGAAGGGTATCAAGAGACCCAGTACTTC
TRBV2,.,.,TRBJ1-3,CASSAGTGNTIYF,TGTGCCAGCAGTGCAGGGACTGGAAACACCATATATTTT
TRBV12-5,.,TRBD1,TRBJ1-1,CASGFWTGREAFF,TGTGCTAGTGGTTTTTGGACAGGGAGGGAAGCTTTCTTT
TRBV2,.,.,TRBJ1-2,CASSEVYREVGYTF,TGTGCCAGCAGTGAAGTTTACAGGGAGGTTGGCTACACCTTC
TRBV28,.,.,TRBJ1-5,CASSPTTGGQRQPQHF,TGTGCCAGCAGTCCTACCACTGGGGGGCAAAGGCAGCCCCAGCATTTT
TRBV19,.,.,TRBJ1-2,CASSIGGSTSGYTF,TGTGCCAGTAGTATAGGAGGCTCGACATCCGGCTACACCTTC
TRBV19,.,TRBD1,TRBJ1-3,CASSPPGQGGNTIYF,TGTGCCAGTAGTCCGCCGGGACAGGGAGGAAACACCATATATTTT
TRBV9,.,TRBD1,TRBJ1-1,CASSVGTGGIMNTEAFF,TGTGCCAGCAGCGTGGGGACAGGGGGTATCATGAACACTGAAGCTTTCTTT
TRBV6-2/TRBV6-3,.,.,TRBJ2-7,CASSSRDKQTYEQYF,TGTGCCAGCAGTTCGAGGGACAAACAGACCTACGAGCAGTACTTC
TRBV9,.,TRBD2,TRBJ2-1,CASSVGASGSNEQFF,TGTGCCAGCAGCGTAGGGGCTAGCGGGAGCAATGAGCAGTTCTTC
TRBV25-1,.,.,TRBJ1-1,CASSDPTANTEAFF,TGTGCCAGCAGTGACCCTACAGCTAACACTGAAGCTTTCTTT
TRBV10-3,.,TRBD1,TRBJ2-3,CAISETGQGGSTDTQYF,TGTGCCATCAGTGAGACTGGACAGGGGGGGAGCACAGATACGCAGTATTTT
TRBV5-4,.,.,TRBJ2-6,CASSPIRQSGANVLTF,TGTGCCAGCAGCCCCATCCGCCAGTCTGGGGCCAACGTCCTGACTTTC
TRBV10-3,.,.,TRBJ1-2,CAIRGSSPGYTF,TGTGCCATCAGGGGGTCTTCCCCTGGCTACACCTTC
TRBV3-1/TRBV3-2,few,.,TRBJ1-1,CASSQTGGRTEAFF,TGTGCCAGCAGCCAAACGGGGGGCAGGACTGAAGCTTTCTTT
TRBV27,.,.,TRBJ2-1,CASSWAGPYNEQFF,TGTGCCAGCAGTTGGGCAGGGCCCTACAATGAGCAGTTCTTC
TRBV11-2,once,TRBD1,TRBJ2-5,CASSLDGTGGDF,TGTGCCAGCAGCTTAGACGGGACAGGGGGGGACTTC
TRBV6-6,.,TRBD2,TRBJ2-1,CASSYSGGSNEQFF,TGTGCCAGCAGTTACAGCGGGGGCTCGAATGAGCAGTTCTTC
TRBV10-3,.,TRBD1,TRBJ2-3,CATWDRGTLGTDTQYF,TGTGCCACCTGGGACAGGGGAACACTCGGCACAGATACGCAGTATTTT
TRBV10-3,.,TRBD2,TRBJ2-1,CAISESSGRATPYNEQFF,TGTGCCATCAGTGAGTCTAGCGGGAGGGCCACGCCCTACAATGAGCAGTTCTTC
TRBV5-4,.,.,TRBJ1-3,CASSHRDSGNTIYF,TGTGCCAGCAGCCACAGAGACTCTGGAAACACCATATATTTT
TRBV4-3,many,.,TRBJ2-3,CASSQALGGGATDTQYF,TGCGCCAGCAGCCAAGCTTTGGGGGGTGGTGCGACAGATACGCAGTATTTT
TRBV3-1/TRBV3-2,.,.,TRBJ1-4,CASSQETLGGTNEKLFF,TGTGCCAGCAGCCAAGAAACCCTAGGGGGAACTAATGAAAAACTGTTTTTT
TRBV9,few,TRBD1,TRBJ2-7,CASSPGTVAYEQYF,TGTGCCAGCAGCCCGGGGACAGTTGCCTACGAGCAGTACTTC
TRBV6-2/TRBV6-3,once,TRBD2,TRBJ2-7,CASSYPSGGVVSYEQYF,TGTGCCAGCAGTTACCCCTCGGGGGGGGTCGTTTCCTACGAGCAGTACTTC